The TCR beta chain described here comes from a study of blood T cell repertoires in COVID-19. Turning to the study itself: Collection of acute and convalescent COVID-19 samples took place in the United States, Italy and Spain. T cells, B-cell-depleted T cells, or PBMCs supplied cDNA or gDNA.

Generated by immunoSEQ multiplex PCR, the TCRdb table keeps only in-frame clones and is missing some. This sample yields approximately 260,000 clones, of which about 90% are seen a single time; 2.1% belongs to the top ten. The ends were cut back, 7 bases at V and 0 bases at J, with 13 bases in the middle. CDR3 size: 15 residues. Germline V gene sequence: CDR1 MNHEY, CDR2 SVGAGI. The V gene is TRBV6-5, the J gene TRBJ1-5, with D perhaps matching TRBD1 (6 bases). What was sequenced was peripheral blood. The clonotype comes from an older woman with COVID-19, enrolled during active disease. CDR3 bases: TGTGCCAGCACCCCTACAGGGATTAGCAATCAGCCCCAGCATTTT. It yields the protein CASTPTGISNQPQHF.